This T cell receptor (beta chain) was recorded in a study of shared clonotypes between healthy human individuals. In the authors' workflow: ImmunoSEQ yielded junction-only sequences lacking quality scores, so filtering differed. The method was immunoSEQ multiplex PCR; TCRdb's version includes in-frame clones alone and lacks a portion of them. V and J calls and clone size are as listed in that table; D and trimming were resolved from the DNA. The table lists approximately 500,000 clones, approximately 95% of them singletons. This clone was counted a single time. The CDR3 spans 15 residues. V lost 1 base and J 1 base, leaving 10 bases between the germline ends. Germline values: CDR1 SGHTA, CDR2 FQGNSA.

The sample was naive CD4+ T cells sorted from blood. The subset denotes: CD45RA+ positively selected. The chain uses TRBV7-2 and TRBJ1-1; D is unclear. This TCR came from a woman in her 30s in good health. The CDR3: CASSLGRVGNTEAFF. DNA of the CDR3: TGTGCCAGCAGCTTAGGGCGGGTGGGGAACACTGAAGCTTTCTTT.